These 25 T cell receptor beta chains originate from one sample sequenced in a study of Ad26.COV2.S vaccination and SARS-CoV-2 variants. Sequencing used immunoSEQ multiplex PCR; TCRdb keeps in-frame clones, though not all of them. Of approximately 340,000 clones in the sample, 90% to 95% were seen once. Here the sequenced sample was peripheral blood, taken after recovery from COVID-19. Every receptor here comes from a human donor who had recovered from COVID-19.

The CDR3 region is CASSGIPRRIGETQYF. As DNA, the CDR3 is TGCGCCAGCAGCGGGATTCCCCGAAGGATCGGGGAGACCCAGTACTTC. This chain links TRBV5-1 with TRBJ2-5; D unclear. V dropped 4 bases and J dropped 5 bases, with 21 bases sitting between them. Germline V gene sequence: CDR1 SGHRS, CDR2 YFSETQ. There are 16 residues in the CDR3.

The J gene is TRBJ1-4, the V gene TRBV2; no firm D call. Germline V CDR1 and CDR2: SNHLY, FYNNEI. The CDR3 runs to 13 residues. Trimming cost V 8 bases and J 5 bases, with 12 bases left between them. CDR3 DNA sequence: TGTGCCAGCCTCAAGCAGCAAAATGAAAAACTGTTTTTT. Its protein is CASLKQQNEKLFF.

The V and J genes are TRBV2 and TRBJ2-7; D might be TRBD1 (6 bases). CDR1 and CDR2 from the germline V gene are SNHLY and FYNNEI. CDR3 size: 14 residues. Between the trimmed V and J ends, which lost 4 bases and 0 bases, there was a span of 10 bases. The CDR3 DNA reads TGTGCCAGCAGTGCCCAGGGGAGCTCCTACGAGCAGTACTTC. Amino acid sequence: CASSAQGSSYEQYF.

The rearrangement links TRBV2 to TRBJ1-6; a weak D match, TRBD1 (5 bases). This CDR3 has 16 residues. Per germline, CDR1 SNHLY and CDR2 FYNNEI. Trimming left V 1 base short and J 3 bases short, with 10 bases between. CDR3 protein: CASSEEGRHYNSPLHF. CDR3 DNA: TGTGCCAGCAGTGAAGAGGGACGGCACTATAATTCACCCCTCCACTTT. The variable domain in full, completed from reference TRBV2 and TRBJ1-6, reads EPEVTQTPSHQVTQMGQEVILRCVPISNHLYFYWYRQILGQKVEFLVSFYNNEISEKSEIFDDQFSVERPDGSNFTLKIRSTKLEDSAMYFCASSEEGRHYNSPLHFGNGTRLTVT.

The gene calls are TRBV4-3 and TRBJ2-6; tentatively, D is TRBD1 (5 bases). Deletions cut 3 bases from V and 3 bases from J, with 24 bases between. Per germline, CDR1 LGHNA and CDR2 YSLEER. This CDR3 has 20 amino acids. CDR3: CASSHYSFQGMSFGANVLTF. The CDR3 bases are TGCGCCAGCAGCCATTACTCTTTTCAGGGAATGAGCTTTGGGGCCAACGTCCTGACTTTC.

In its sample, this clone was seen once. The chain couples TRBV9 to TRBJ1-1; D possibly corresponds to TRBD1 (6 bases). Per germline, CDR1 SGDLS and CDR2 YYNGEE. V was pared by 0 bases and J by 0 bases, with 9 bases between. This CDR3 comprises 15 residues. The DNA of the CDR3 is TGTGCCAGCAGCGTAGTGGACAGTATGAACACTGAAGCTTTCTTT. Its translation: CASSVVDSMNTEAFF.

The rearrangement links TRBV5-4 to TRBJ2-2; tentative D call: TRBD1 (5 bases). Germline V gives CDR1 SGHNT, CDR2 YYREEE (reference sequence). The CDR3 runs to 17 residues. With 0 bases removed from V and 5 bases from J, the gap between germline ends came to 17 bases. CDR3 region: CASSLVGQGSLTGELFF. CDR3 in DNA: TGTGCCAGCAGCTTGGTGGGGCAGGGAAGTTTAACCGGGGAGCTGTTTTTT.

The chain joins TRBV2 to TRBJ2-3, with D unclear. Between the trimmed V and J ends, which lost 7 bases and 4 bases, there was a span of 18 bases. The germline CDR1 and CDR2 sequences are SNHLY and FYNNEI. This CDR3 comprises 15 residues. CDR3 nucleotides: TGTGCCAGCACCGCCGGCAGCCCGGTGGCAGATACGCAGTATTTT. Its protein is CASTAGSPVADTQYF.

The J gene is TRBJ1-3, the V gene TRBV12-5; D might be TRBD1 (6 bases). Trimming pared 6 bases from V and 0 bases from J, leaving 12 bases between. The CDR3 extends over 15 amino acids. Germline assignment: CDR1 LGHNT and CDR2 FRNRAP. For the CDR3, the DNA is TGTGCTAGTGGGGAAGGAGGGGGCTCTGGAAACACCATATATTTT. It codes for CASGEGGGSGNTIYF.

The gene calls are TRBV27 and TRBJ1-5; D not certain. Germline CDR1 MNHEY, CDR2 SMNVEV (reference sequence). V was clipped by 1 base and J by 3 bases, with 7 bases between them. The length of the CDR3 is 14 residues. The CDR3 reads CASSLLQNNQPQHF. In DNA, the CDR3 is TGTGCCAGCAGTTTATTACAGAACAATCAGCCCCAGCATTTT.

The chain carries TRBV19 and TRBJ2-1, with TRBD2 as a possible D gene (6 bases). CDR3 length equals 15 residues. Germline V gene sequence: CDR1 LNHDA, CDR2 SQIVND (reference sequence). The V end was cut by 3 bases, the J end by 8 bases, with 17 bases between. CDR3 nucleotides: TGTGCCAGTAGTATTGGTGGCGGGGAGGTTTATGAGCAGTTCTTC. Translation: CASSIGGGEVYEQFF.

The chain is built from TRBV19 and TRBJ1-2; D may be TRBD1 (6 bases). Per germline, CDR1 LNHDA and CDR2 SQIVND (reference sequence). The CDR3 loop spans 15 amino acids. V was pared by 4 bases and J by 2 bases, with 14 bases between. This CDR3 is CASSTEGGRNYGYTF. CDR3 nucleotides: TGTGCCAGTAGTACAGAAGGGGGTCGGAACTATGGCTACACCTTC.

This rearrangement joins TRBV5-8 to TRBJ1-2, with D perhaps matching TRBD1 (6 bases). Trimming removed 2 bases from V and 7 bases from J, with 15 bases in between. The germline CDR1 and CDR2 sequences are SGHTS and YDEGEE. The CDR3 length is 14 residues. The DNA for the CDR3 is TGTGCCAGCAGCTTTGGACAGATCATAAGTGGCTACACCTTC. Residues: CASSFGQIISGYTF.

The CDR3 loop reads CASRSGGNLHGYTF. CDR3 nucleotide sequence: TGTGCCAGCAGGTCCGGGGGGAACCTCCATGGCTACACCTTC. The J gene is TRBJ1-2, the V gene TRBV6-5, with D possibly TRBD1 on 5 matching bases. Trimming cost V 6 bases and J 6 bases, with 17 bases left between them. The length of the CDR3 is 14 residues. CDR1 is MNHEY, CDR2 SVGAGI, per germline.

J is TRBJ1-3 and V is TRBV5-1; D is uncertain. Looked up from germline, CDR1 is SGHRS and CDR2 is YFSETQ. V was trimmed by 0 bases and J by 2 bases, leaving 3 bases between them. The CDR3 is 13 residues long. CDR3 sequence (DNA): TGCGCCAGCAGCTTGGGGCCTGGAAACACCATATATTTT. Residues: CASSLGPGNTIYF.

The chain links TRBV6-1 to TRBJ2-5; 14 bases are a match to TRBD2. Germline V gives CDR1 MNHNS, CDR2 SASEGT. The trim removed 3 bases at V and 4 bases at J, leaving 1 base unmatched. CDR3 size: 15 residues. The CDR3 protein is CASSETSGGAETQYF. In DNA, the CDR3 is TGTGCCAGCAGTGAGACTAGCGGGGGGGCAGAGACCCAGTACTTC.

This clone was observed a handful of times. Here the CDR3 DNA reads TGTGCCAGCAGCTTGGCCGAGGCCTCCTATAATTCACCCCTCCACTTT. It translates to CASSLAEASYNSPLHF. The chain recombines TRBV5-4 with TRBJ1-6; D is unclear. CDR1 and CDR2 (germline): SGHNT, YYREEE (reference sequence). Trimming shortened V by 0 bases and J by 0 bases, and 7 bases separated the two germline ends. This CDR3 spans 16 amino acids.

This chain uses TRBV6-5 with TRBJ1-2, with D unresolved. V lost 6 bases to trimming and J lost 5 bases, with 19 bases between them. The CDR3 covers 15 residues. Germline CDR1 is MNHEY and CDR2 is SVGAGI. For the CDR3, the DNA is TGTGCCAGCAGGAAAGGGTCGGTGTGGGAGTATGGCTACACCTTC. It specifies CASRKGSVWEYGYTF.

V and J are TRBV5-5 and TRBJ2-5; unclear D gene. V was pared by 0 bases and J by 5 bases, with 8 bases between. Germline lookup yields CDR1 SGHKS and CDR2 YYEKEE (reference sequence). The CDR3 has 13 residues. The CDR3 bases are TGTGCCAGCAGCTTGGAAGGGTGGGAGACCCAGTACTTC. Amino acids: CASSLEGWETQYF.

This clone was detected once. The chain carries TRBV3-1 (or the pseudogene TRBV3-2) and TRBJ2-5; D gene unclear. Trimming left V 4 bases short and J 0 bases short, with 3 bases between. The CDR3 sequence is 12 residues long. Germline CDR1 is LGHDT and CDR2 is YNNKEL (reference sequence). In nucleotides, the CDR3 is TGTGCCAGCAGCCGTTACCAAGAGACCCAGTACTTC. Amino acids: CASSRYQETQYF.

The chain combines TRBV13 with TRBJ2-3, with TRBD1 matching over 7 bases. The V segment lost 5 bases and the J segment 6 bases; nucleotides outside the gene matches: 11. CDR3 length: 15 amino acids. Germline-derived CDR1 and CDR2 are PRHDT and FYEKMQ (reference sequence). CDR3 sequence (DNA): TGTGCCAGCAGCCCAACACCAGGGGGTAAGGATACGCAGTATTTT. Amino acid sequence: CASSPTPGGKDTQYF.

The V and J genes are TRBV11-3 and TRBJ2-7, with a possible D match to TRBD1 (7 bases). From germline, CDR1 is SGHNT and CDR2 YENEEA. V lost 2 bases, J lost 2 bases, and 10 bases lay in between. This CDR3 comprises 14 residues. CDR3 protein: CASSLQGGPYEQYF. The CDR3 DNA reads TGTGCCAGCAGCTTACAGGGGGGACCCTACGAGCAGTACTTC.

The rearrangement links TRBV6-5 to TRBJ2-7, with TRBD1 matching over 10 bases. CDR3 length equals 14 residues. J was trimmed by 2 bases and V by 6 bases; bases with no gene match: 4. Per germline, CDR1 MNHEY and CDR2 SVGAGI. The CDR3 sequence: CASRAGTGAYEQYF. The CDR3 DNA follows: TGTGCCAGCAGGGCCGGGACAGGGGCCTACGAGCAGTACTTC.

The chain has TRBV25-1 and TRBJ2-7; D possibly uses TRBD1 or TRBD2 (5 bases each). The CDR3 is made up of 14 amino acids. V lost 6 bases and J lost 0, with 12 bases in between. Germline V CDR1 and CDR2: MGHDK, SYGVNS. The CDR3 sequence: CASSPGTFSYEQYF. For the CDR3, the DNA is TGTGCCAGCAGCCCCGGGACGTTCTCCTACGAGCAGTACTTC.

The V call is TRBV14, the J call TRBJ1-4; no definite D call. This CDR3 has 13 residues. The germline V and J ends were trimmed by 0 bases and 11 bases, with 10 bases remaining between them. Germline V gene sequence: CDR1 SGHDN, CDR2 FVKESK. CDR3: CASSQDGWRKLFF. CDR3 nucleotides: TGTGCCAGCAGCCAAGATGGTTGGAGGAAACTGTTTTTT.